A single sample is the source of the 9 T cell receptor beta chains below, sequenced in a study of tumor-infiltrating lymphocytes in primary liver carcinoma. TCR beta cDNA was reverse-transcribed from roughly 520 ng of total RNA. The reaction used a constant-region primer and ProtoScript II reverse transcriptase. It was through three nested multiplex PCR rounds of slightly modified ARM-PCR that TCR beta libraries arose. Each of the first two PCR rounds ran around 10 cycles with TRBV1-TRBV30 forward and C-beta reverse primers. MiXCR, run by TCRdb on the multiplex PCR reads, gives a single entry per CDR3 protein. This repertoire shows approximately 73,000 distinct CDR3 sequences, over 70% found once; its top ten account for approximately 13%. Co-extraction of both nucleic acids (RNA and DNA) used about 20-34 mg of unsorted bulk tissue. The sequencing sample was made of liver tumor tissue from sampling region 4. Sample subset: tumor region T4, right-lateral pole. Every receptor here comes from a woman in her fifties or sixties with primary liver carcinoma and hepatitis B virus infection.

With respect to this clonotype: One end of the junction is discordant with germline, which a read error may explain. This chain uses TRBV29-1 with TRBJ2-5; D is possibly TRBD1 (7 bases). The CDR3 is 15 amino acids. The germline V gene encodes CDR1 SQVTM and CDR2 ANQGSEA. Here the CDR3 DNA reads TGCAGCGTTGAAGTCAGGGGGGATATTGGAGAGGCCCAGTACTTC. It encodes CSVEVRGDIGEAQYF.

With regard to this clonotype: Germline is not matched at one junction end, which may reflect a read error. The genes are TRBV11-3 and TRBJ2-7, with unresolved D. Germline CDR1 and CDR2: SGHNT and YENEEA. The CDR3 spans 11 residues. The CDR3 is CANNYSYDQYF. The CDR3 nucleotides read TGTGCCAACAACTATTCCTACGACCAGTACTTC.

This clonotype has a count of ten or more. The V gene is TRBV10-3, the J gene TRBJ1-2; possibly TRBD1 for D (6 bases). Germline V gene sequence: CDR1 ENHRY, CDR2 SYGVKD. Trimming cost V 7 bases and J 3 bases, with 21 bases left between them. The CDR3 has 16 residues. The CDR3 spells CAIKPRRGTLDYGYTF. CDR3 nucleotides: TGTGCCATCAAACCCCGTCGGGGGACACTCGACTATGGCTACACCTTC.

The chain uses TRBV12-5 and TRBJ2-2; 7 positions agree with TRBD1. Germline CDR1 reads LGHNT; CDR2 reads FRNRAP. The CDR3 length is 19 residues. J gave up 4 bases and V 3 bases, and 17 bases lay outside the gene matches. The CDR3 DNA reads as TGTGCTAGTGGTTTACTACCCATTGAGGGGGCAGGGGGCACCGGGGAGCTGTTTTTT. This gives the protein CASGLLPIEGAGGTGELFF.

This clonotype was counted ten times or more. The V call is TRBV10-3, the J call TRBJ2-2; 8 bases fit TRBD1. This CDR3 is built from 14 residues. Trimming took 6 bases from V and 3 from J; bases not matched to a gene: 3. The germline gives CDR1 ENHRY, CDR2 SYGVKD. CDR3 DNA: TGTGCCATCAGGGACAGGGACGACACCGGGGAGCTGTTTTTT. Translated, it gives CAIRDRDDTGELFF.

This clonotype has at least ten counts. The chain joins TRBV5-4 to TRBJ2-7, with TRBD2 identical over 9 bases. Germline V gene data show CDR1 as SGHNT and CDR2 as YYREEE (reference sequence). V was pared by 4 bases and J by 4 bases, with 12 bases of the junction left unmatched. This CDR3 has 16 amino acids. CDR3 residues: CASSLGRSREGYEQYF. The CDR3 bases are TGTGCCAGCAGCCTAGGTCGGTCGCGGGAGGGGTACGAGCAGTACTTC. Full variable domain (rest looked up from reference TRBV5-4 and TRBJ2-7): ETGVTQSPTHLIKTRGQQVTLRCSSQSGHNTVSWYQQALGQGPQFIFQYYREEENGRGNFPPRFSGLQFPNYSSELNVNALELDDSALYLCASSLGRSREGYEQYFGPGTRLTVT.

The chain links TRBV20-1 to TRBJ2-7; 7 positions agree with TRBD1. V lost 0 bases and J lost 5; bases outside the gene matches: 7. Germline assignment: CDR1 DFQATT and CDR2 SNEGSKA (reference sequence). This CDR3 spans 14 amino acids. The CDR3 coding sequence is TGCAGTGCTAGAGACAGACAGGGAGTCAACGAGCAGTACTTC. It codes for CSARDRQGVNEQYF.

The chain couples TRBV4-1 to TRBJ1-1; no firm D call. Germline CDR1 MGHRA, CDR2 YSYEKL. The CDR3 runs 13 residues. Trimming took 6 bases from V and 14 from J, leaving 22 bases between them. CDR3 loop: CASRQLPLVRAFF. The CDR3 DNA follows: TGCGCCAGCAGGCAACTTCCGTTAGTTCGTGCCTTCTTT.

Turning to this clonotype: The junction differs from germline at one of its ends, possibly a read error. This chain uses TRBV4-2 with TRBJ2-5; TRBD1 is a possible D gene (6 bases). CDR3 length: 17 residues. Germline CDR1 and CDR2: LGHNA and YNFKEQ. For the CDR3, the DNA is TGTGCCAGCAGCCGGTCGTGGGGGCAGGAGGACCAAGAGACGCAGTACTTC. It translates to CASSRSWGQEDQETQYF.